What follows describes a single TCR beta chain. Trimming shortened V by 0 bases and J by 6 bases, and 16 bases separated the two germline ends. The germline CDR1 and CDR2 sequences are SGDLS and YYNGEE. The CDR3 is 15 residues long. Original methodology: Amplification from reference gene primers served as the basis for estimated nucleated cell counts. Data came from immunoSEQ multiplex PCR; TCRdb stores just in-frame clones and leaves some out. V, J and clone size reflect that table, while D and trimming were determined from the DNA. This sample has around 250,000 clones, with approximately 90% found just once. These data are taken from a study of blood T cell repertoires in COVID-19. At the level of the study: Sites in the United States, Italy and Spain provided acute and convalescent COVID-19 samples. Nucleic acid was either cDNA or gDNA, and it came from T cells, B-cell-depleted T cells, or PBMCs.

The chain combines TRBV9 with TRBJ2-7, with D unclear. The TCR comes from a human donor in a cohort exposed to, infected with or recovered from COVID-19 (not recorded which). The donor label of this sample is uncertain. The sequenced material came from PBMCs or T cells enriched from blood (not recorded which). The CDR3 DNA reads TGTGCCAGCAGCGTAGATTCTAGAGTCAATGCCGAGCAGTACTTC. Its translation is CASSVDSRVNAEQYF.